A selection of T cell receptor beta chains follows, all from one sample in a study of shared clonotypes between healthy human individuals. Profiling relied on immunoSEQ multiplex PCR, and the TCRdb table lists in-frame clones only, not all of them. The sample has 1,500,000 or so clones; approximately 98.5% are singletons. Material: naive CD4+ T cells sorted from blood. The receptor source for this set is a man aged 30 to 45 in good health. Both conserved end residues are part of each CDR3. D genes are given only for firm matches. Size tells how often a clone was seen (once, few, many) or the class of an expanded clone, and some rows leave it out.

>TRBV6-6|.|.|TRBJ2-1|11
CASRQTNEQFF
TGTGCCAGCAGGCAGACCAATGAGCAGTTCTTC
>TRBV20-1|.|.|TRBJ1-1|11
CSAPPGELAFF
TGCAGTGCCCCACCGGGGGAGTTGGCTTTCTTT
>TRBV14|once|.|TRBJ2-1|15
CASSLLGSGNNEQFF
TGTGCCAGCAGCCTCCTGGGGAGCGGAAACAATGAGCAGTTCTTC
>TRBV27|.|.|TRBJ2-1|18
CASSSQNSGTRRYNEQFF
TGTGCCAGCAGTTCCCAAAATTCCGGGACAAGGAGATACAATGAGCAGTTCTTC
>TRBV18|.|.|TRBJ2-2|15
CASSPQGIGTGELFF
TGTGCCAGCTCACCCCAGGGGATTGGCACCGGGGAGCTGTTTTTT
>TRBV2|.|.|TRBJ2-7|15
CASKTDYIASYEQYF
TGTGCCAGCAAAACAGACTACATTGCGTCCTACGAGCAGTACTTC
>TRBV28|.|.|TRBJ1-4|14
CASSSTPRGEKLFF
TGTGCCAGCAGTTCGACTCCCCGGGGTGAAAAACTGTTTTTT
>TRBV15|.|.|TRBJ2-5|13
CATSRDGKETQYF
TGTGCCACCAGCAGAGATGGGAAAGAGACCCAGTACTTC
>TRBV4-1|.|.|TRBJ2-7|17
CASSQVRAGPEAYEQYF
TGCGCCAGCAGCCAAGTAAGAGCTGGTCCAGAGGCCTACGAGCAGTACTTC
>TRBV5-1|.|.|TRBJ2-7|15
CASTLGAGEGGEQYF
TGCGCCAGCACCCTGGGAGCGGGTGAAGGGGGCGAGCAGTACTTC
>TRBV27|.|.|TRBJ2-1|14
CASSLSISRGEQFF
TGTGCCAGCAGTTTATCGATATCTAGGGGAGAGCAGTTCTTC
>TRBV4-1|.|.|TRBJ2-3|14
CASSQIAGVETQYF
TGCGCCAGCAGCCAAATCGCCGGCGTCGAGACGCAGTATTTT
>TRBV14|.|TRBD1|TRBJ1-2|16
CASSQDPGQGNYGYTF
TGTGCCAGCAGCCAAGATCCGGGACAGGGAAACTATGGCTACACCTTC
>TRBV5-6|.|.|TRBJ1-1|13
CASSFGHNTEAFF
TGTGCCAGCAGCTTTGGACACAACACTGAAGCTTTCTTT
>TRBV27|.|.|TRBJ2-2|14
CASSFLPGQWELFF
TGTGCCAGCAGTTTTCTCCCCGGGCAGTGGGAGCTGTTTTTT
>TRBV5-1|.|.|TRBJ2-2|15
CASSYFWTNTGELFF
TGCGCCAGCAGTTATTTTTGGACGAACACCGGGGAGCTGTTTTTT
>TRBV7-9|.|TRBD1|TRBJ2-7|15
CASSLEGQGLYEQYF
TGTGCCAGCAGCTTAGAAGGACAGGGTCTCTACGAGCAGTACTTC
>TRBV6-4|.|TRBD2|TRBJ2-3|17
CAIYGKPSGSSTDTQYF
TGTGCCATCTACGGGAAGCCTAGCGGGAGTAGCACAGATACGCAGTATTTT
>TRBV18|once|TRBD2|TRBJ2-7|17
CASSPLITSGSSYEQYF
TGTGCCAGCTCACCCCTTATAACTAGCGGGAGCTCCTACGAGCAGTACTTC
>TRBV7-9|.|.|TRBJ1-3|16
CASSIPGRKGGNTIYF
TGTGCCAGCAGCATTCCGGGACGGAAGGGAGGAAACACCATATATTTT
>TRBV18|.|.|TRBJ2-7|16
CASSPLSYGASYEQYF
TGTGCCAGCTCACCACTTTCATACGGGGCCTCCTACGAGCAGTACTTC
>TRBV5-1|.|.|TRBJ2-1|12
CASSYLFNEQFF
TGCGCCAGCAGCTACCTATTCAATGAGCAGTTCTTC
>TRBV15|once|.|TRBJ2-5|16
CATSRTLIAEQETQYF
TGTGCCACCAGCAGAACTTTGATAGCGGAGCAAGAGACCCAGTACTTC
>TRBV2|.|TRBD1|TRBJ2-1|14
CASSLGQRNNEQFF
TGTGCCAGCAGCCTGGGACAGCGTAACAATGAGCAGTTCTTC
>TRBV6-5|.|.|TRBJ2-3|12
CASSPTPDTQYF
TGTGCCAGCAGTCCAACACCAGATACGCAGTATTTT
>TRBV6-5|.|.|TRBJ1-5|15
CASSLGGGQWQPQHF
TGTGCCAGCAGCCTCGGAGGGGGACAATGGCAGCCCCAGCATTTT
>TRBV12-2|once|.|TRBJ2-7|17
CASRPPPGQDMAYEQYF
TGTGCAAGTCGCCCCCCCCCTGGACAGGATATGGCCTACGAGCAGTACTTC
>TRBV25-1|.|.|TRBJ2-5|12
CASSELGNAQYF
TGTGCCAGCAGTGAATTGGGGAATGCCCAGTACTTC
>TRBV7-2|.|.|TRBJ1-2|16
CASSPEGVFGGYGYTF
TGTGCCAGCAGCCCAGAGGGGGTTTTTGGTGGCTATGGCTACACCTTC
>TRBV30|.|TRBD1|TRBJ1-3|18
CAWLDRGGQAYLRNTIYF
TGTGCCTGGCTTGACAGGGGTGGTCAAGCCTATTTAAGAAACACCATATATTTT
>TRBV14|.|.|TRBJ2-3|16
CASSQDPGLYTDTQYF
TGTGCCAGCAGCCAAGACCCAGGACTCTACACAGATACGCAGTATTTT
>TRBV5-4|.|TRBD1|TRBJ1-3|15
CASSLTGGFGNTIYF
TGTGCCAGCAGCCTTACAGGGGGCTTCGGAAACACCATATATTTT
>TRBV28|.|.|TRBJ2-1|14
CASSSLDRHNEQFF
TGTGCCAGCAGTTCTTTAGACAGGCACAATGAGCAGTTCTTC